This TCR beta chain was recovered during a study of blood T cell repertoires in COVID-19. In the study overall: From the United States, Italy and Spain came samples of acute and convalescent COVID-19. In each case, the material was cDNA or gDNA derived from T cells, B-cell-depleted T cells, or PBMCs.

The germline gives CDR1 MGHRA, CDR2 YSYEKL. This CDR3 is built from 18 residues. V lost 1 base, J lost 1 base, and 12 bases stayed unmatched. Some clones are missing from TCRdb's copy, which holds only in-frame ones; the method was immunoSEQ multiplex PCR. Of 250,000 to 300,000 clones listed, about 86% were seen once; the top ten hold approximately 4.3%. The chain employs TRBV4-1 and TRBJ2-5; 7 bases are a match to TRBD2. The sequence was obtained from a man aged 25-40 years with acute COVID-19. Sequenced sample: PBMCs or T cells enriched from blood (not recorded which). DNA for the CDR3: TGCGCCAGCAGCCAAGGGTCAACTAGCGTCGCGACCCAAGAGACCCAGTACTTC. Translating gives CASSQGSTSVATQETQYF.